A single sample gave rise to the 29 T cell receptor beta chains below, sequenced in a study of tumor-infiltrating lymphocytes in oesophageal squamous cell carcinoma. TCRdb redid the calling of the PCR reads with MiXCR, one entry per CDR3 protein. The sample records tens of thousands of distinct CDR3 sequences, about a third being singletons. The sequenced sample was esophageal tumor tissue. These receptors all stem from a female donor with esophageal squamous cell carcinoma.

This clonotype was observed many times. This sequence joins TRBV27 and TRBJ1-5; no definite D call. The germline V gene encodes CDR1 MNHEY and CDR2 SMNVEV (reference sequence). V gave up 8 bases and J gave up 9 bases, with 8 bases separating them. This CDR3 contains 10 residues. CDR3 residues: CASGVGPQHF. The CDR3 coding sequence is TGTGCCAGCGGGGTGGGGCCCCAGCATTTT.

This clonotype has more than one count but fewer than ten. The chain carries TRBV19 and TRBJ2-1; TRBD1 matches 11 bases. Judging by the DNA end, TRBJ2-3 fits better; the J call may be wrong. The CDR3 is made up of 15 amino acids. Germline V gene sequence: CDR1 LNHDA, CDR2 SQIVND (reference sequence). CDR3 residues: CASSRTGGLTDTQYF. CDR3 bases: TGTGCCAGTAGTCGGACAGGGGGCCTCACAGATACGCAGTATTTT.

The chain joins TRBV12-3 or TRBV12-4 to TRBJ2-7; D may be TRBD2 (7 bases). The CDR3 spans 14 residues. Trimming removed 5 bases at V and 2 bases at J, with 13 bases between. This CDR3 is CASSISGGPYEQYF. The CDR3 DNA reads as TGTGCCAGCAGTATCTCGGGGGGCCCCTACGAGCAGTACTTC.

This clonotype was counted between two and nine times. Here the CDR3 reads CASSPGGAKEQFF. The CDR3 nucleotides are TGTGCCAGCAGCCCCGGGGGGGCCAAGGAGCAGTTCTTC. The chain joins TRBV11-3 to TRBJ2-7, with 8 positions matching TRBD2. The tail of the sequence fits TRBJ2-1 better, so the J call may be wrong. The CDR3 is 13 amino acids. Germline-derived CDR1 and CDR2 are SGHNT and YENEEA.

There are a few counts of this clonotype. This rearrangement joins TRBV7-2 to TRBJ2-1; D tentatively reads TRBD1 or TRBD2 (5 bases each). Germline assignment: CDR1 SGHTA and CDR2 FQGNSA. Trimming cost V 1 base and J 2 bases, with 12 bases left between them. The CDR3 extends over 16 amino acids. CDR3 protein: CASSLGGVVAYNEQFF. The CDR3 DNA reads TGTGCCAGCAGCTTAGGAGGGGTAGTGGCCTACAATGAGCAGTTCTTC.

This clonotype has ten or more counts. CDR3 loop: CASSLGRYEQYF. In DNA form, the CDR3 reads TGTGCCAGCAGTTTAGGGCGGTACGAGCAGTACTTC. V usage is TRBV28 and J usage is TRBJ2-7, with D hard to call. There are 12 residues in the CDR3. Germline CDR1 is MDHEN and CDR2 is SYDVKM. The germline V and J ends were trimmed by 2 bases and 4 bases, with 6 bases remaining between them.

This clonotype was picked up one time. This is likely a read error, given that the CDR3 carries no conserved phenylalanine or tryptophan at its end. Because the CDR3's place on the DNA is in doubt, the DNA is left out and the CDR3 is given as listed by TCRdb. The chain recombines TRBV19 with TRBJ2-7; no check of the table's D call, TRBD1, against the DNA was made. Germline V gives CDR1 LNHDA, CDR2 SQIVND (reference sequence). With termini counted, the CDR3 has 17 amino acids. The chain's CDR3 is CASSIGDRRAHGYTFGS.

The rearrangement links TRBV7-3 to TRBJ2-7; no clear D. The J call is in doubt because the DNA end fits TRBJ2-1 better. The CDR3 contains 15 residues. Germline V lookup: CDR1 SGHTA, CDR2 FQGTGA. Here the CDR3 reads CASSLSDPISNEQFF. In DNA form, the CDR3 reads TGTGCCAGCAGCTTAAGTGACCCTATCTCCAATGAGCAGTTCTTC.

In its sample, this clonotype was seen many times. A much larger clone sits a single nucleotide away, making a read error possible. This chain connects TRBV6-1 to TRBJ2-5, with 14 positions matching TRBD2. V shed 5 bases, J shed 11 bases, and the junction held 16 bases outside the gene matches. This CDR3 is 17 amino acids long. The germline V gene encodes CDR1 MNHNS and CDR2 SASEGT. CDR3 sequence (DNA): TGTGCCAGCAGTCCGACTAGCGGGAGGGCCAACTACAATGAGCAGTACTTC. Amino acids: CASSPTSGRANYNEQYF.

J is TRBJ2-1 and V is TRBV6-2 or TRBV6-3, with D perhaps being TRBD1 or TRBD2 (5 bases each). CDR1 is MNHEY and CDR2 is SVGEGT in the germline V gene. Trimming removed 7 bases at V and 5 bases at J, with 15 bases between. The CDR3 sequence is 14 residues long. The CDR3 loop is CASKPVGENNEQFF. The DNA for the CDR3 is TGTGCCAGCAAACCAGTGGGGGAAAACAATGAGCAGTTCTTC.

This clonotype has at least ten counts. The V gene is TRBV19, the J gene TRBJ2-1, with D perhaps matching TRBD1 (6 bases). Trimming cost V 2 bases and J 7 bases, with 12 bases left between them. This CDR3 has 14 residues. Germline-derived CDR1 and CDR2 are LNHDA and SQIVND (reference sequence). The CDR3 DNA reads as TGTGCCAGTAGTATAATAGGCAGGGGAAATGAGCAGTTCTTC. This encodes CASSIIGRGNEQFF.

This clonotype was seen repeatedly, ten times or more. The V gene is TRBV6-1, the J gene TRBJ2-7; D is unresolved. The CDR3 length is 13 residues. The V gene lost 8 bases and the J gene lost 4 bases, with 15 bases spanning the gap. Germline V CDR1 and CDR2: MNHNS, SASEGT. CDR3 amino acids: CASRASIQYEQYF. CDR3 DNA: TGTGCCAGCCGGGCCTCTATTCAGTACGAGCAGTACTTC.

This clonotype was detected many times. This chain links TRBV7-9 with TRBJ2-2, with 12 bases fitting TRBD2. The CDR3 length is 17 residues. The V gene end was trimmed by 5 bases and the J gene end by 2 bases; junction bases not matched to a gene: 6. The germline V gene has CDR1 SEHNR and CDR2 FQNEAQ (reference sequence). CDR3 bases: TGTGCCAGCAGCCTCCAGACTAGCGGGAGTAACACCGGGGAGCTGTTTTTT. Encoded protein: CASSLQTSGSNTGELFF.

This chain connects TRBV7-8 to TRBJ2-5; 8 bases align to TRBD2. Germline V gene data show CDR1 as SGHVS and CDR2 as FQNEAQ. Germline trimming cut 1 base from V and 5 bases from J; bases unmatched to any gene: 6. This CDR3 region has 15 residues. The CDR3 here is CASSLVSSGRETQYF. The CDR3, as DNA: TGTGCCAGCAGCTTAGTCTCTAGCGGGCGGGAGACCCAGTACTTC.

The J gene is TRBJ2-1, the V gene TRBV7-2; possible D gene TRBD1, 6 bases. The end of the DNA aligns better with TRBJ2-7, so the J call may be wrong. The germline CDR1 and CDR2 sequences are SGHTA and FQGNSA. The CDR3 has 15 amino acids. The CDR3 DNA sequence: TGTGCCAGCACCATGAGGGCAGGGGCATCCTACGAGCAGTACTTC. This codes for CASTMRAGASYEQYF.

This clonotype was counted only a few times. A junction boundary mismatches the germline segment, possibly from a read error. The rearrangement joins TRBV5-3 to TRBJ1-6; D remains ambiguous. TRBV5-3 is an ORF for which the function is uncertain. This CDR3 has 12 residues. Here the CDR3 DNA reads TGTGCCAGCAGCTTGGGAGCCTCACCCCTCCACTTT. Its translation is CASSLGASPLHF.

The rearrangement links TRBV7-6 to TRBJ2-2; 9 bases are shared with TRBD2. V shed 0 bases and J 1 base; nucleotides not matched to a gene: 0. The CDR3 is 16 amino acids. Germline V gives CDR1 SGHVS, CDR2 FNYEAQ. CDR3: CASSLATSGNTGELFF. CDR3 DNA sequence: TGTGCCAGCAGCTTAGCGACTAGCGGGAACACCGGGGAGCTGTTTTTT.

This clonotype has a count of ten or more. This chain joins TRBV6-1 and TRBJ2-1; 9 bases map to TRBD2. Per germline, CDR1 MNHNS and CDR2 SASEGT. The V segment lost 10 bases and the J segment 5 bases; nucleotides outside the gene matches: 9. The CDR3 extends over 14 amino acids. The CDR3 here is CATETSGANNEQFF. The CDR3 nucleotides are TGTGCCACCGAGACTAGCGGAGCTAACAATGAGCAGTTCTTC.

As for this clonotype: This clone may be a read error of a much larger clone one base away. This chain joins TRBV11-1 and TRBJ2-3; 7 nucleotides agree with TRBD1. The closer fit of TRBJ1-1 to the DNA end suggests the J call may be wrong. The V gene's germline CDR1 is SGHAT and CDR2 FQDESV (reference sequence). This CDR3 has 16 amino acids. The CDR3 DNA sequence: TGTGCCAGCAACCGGGCGAGACAGGGAATGAACACTGAAGCTTTCTTT. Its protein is CASNRARQGMNTEAFF.

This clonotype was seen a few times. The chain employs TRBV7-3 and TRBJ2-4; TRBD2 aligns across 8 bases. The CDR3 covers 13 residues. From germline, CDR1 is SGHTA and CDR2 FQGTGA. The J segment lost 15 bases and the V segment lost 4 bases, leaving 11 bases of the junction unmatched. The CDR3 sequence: CASSSAGGGELYF. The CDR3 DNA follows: TGTGCCAGCAGCTCTGCGGGAGGTGGGGAGCTGTACTTC.

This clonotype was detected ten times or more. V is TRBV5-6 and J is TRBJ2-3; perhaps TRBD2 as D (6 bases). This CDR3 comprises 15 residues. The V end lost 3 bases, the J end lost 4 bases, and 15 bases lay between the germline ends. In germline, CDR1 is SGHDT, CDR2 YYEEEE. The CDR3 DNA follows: TGTGCCAGCAGCTACCTTGGGGAGGAGGCAGATACGCAGTATTTT. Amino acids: CASSYLGEEADTQYF.

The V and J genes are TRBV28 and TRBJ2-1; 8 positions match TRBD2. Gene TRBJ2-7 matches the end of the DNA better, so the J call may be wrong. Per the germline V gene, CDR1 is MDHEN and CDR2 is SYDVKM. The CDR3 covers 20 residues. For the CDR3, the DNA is TGTGCCAGCAGTAAAAGGACACGTAGTAGCGGGAAAGAATCCTACAATGAGCAGTACTTC. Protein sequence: CASSKRTRSSGKESYNEQYF.

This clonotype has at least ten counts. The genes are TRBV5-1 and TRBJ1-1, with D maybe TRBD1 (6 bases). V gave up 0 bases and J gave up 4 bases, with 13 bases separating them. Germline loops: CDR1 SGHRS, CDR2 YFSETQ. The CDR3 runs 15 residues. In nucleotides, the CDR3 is TGCGCCAGCAGCTTGGGAGGGGGGCGCGGCACTGAAGCTTTCTTT. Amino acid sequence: CASSLGGGRGTEAFF.

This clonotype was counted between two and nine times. This chain's CDR3 is CATRGTSGYNEQFF. CDR3 in DNA: TGTGCCACCAGGGGGACTAGCGGCTACAATGAGCAGTTCTTC. The chain uses TRBV10-3 and TRBJ2-1; 11 nucleotides line up with TRBD2. The CDR3 runs to 14 residues. With V trimmed by 10 bases and J by 3 bases, 5 bases remained unmatched. Per the germline V gene, CDR1 is ENHRY and CDR2 is SYGVKD.

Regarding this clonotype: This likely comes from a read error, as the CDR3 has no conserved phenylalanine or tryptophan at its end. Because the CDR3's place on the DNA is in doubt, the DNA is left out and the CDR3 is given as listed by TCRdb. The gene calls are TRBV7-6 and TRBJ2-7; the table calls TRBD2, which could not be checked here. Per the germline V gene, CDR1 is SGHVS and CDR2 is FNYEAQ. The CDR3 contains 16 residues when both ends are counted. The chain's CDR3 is CASSLGTHTYEQYFGS.

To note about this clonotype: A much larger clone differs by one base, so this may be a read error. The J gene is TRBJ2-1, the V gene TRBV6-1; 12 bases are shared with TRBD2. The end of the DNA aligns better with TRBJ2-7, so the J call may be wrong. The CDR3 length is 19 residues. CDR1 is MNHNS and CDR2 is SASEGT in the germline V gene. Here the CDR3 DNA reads TGTGCCAGCAGGGGTCGAGGTCTAGCGGGAGGGAGCTCCTACAATGAGCAGTACTTC. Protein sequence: CASRGRGLAGGSSYNEQYF.

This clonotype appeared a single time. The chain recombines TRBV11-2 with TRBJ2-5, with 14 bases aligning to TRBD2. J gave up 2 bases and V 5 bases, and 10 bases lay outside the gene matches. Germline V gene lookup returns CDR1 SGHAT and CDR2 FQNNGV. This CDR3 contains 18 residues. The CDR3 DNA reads TGTGCCAGCAGCCAACCCTTTGGGACTAGCGGGGGTCAAGAGACCCAGTACTTC. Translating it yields CASSQPFGTSGGQETQYF.

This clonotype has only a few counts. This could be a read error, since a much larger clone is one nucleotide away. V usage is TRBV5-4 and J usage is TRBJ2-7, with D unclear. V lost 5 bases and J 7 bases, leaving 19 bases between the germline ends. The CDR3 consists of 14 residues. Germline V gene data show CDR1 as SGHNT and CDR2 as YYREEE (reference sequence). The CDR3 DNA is TGTGCCAGCAGTGCTCAAGGGCCCTACAATGAGCAGTACTTC. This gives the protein CASSAQGPYNEQYF.

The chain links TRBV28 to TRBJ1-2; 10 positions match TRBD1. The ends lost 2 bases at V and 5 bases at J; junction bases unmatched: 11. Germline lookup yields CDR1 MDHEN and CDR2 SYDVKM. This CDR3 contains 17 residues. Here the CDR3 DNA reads TGTGCCAGCAGTTTACGTACCGGGACAGGGGTTATATATGGCTACACCTTC. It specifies CASSLRTGTGVIYGYTF.